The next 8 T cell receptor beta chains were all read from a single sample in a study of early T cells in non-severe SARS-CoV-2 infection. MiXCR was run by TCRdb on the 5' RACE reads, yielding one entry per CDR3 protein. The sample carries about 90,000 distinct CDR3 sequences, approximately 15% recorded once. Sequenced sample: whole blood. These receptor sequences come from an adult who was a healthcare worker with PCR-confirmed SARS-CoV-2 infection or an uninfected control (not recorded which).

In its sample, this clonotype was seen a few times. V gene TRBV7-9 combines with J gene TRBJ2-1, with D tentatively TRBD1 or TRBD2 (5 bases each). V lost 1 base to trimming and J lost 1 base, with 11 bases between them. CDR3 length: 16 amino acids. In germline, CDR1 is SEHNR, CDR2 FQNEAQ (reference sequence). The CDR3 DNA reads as TGTGCCAGCAGCTTAGTGGGGTGGGGGTCCTACAATGAGCAGTTCTTC. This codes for CASSLVGWGSYNEQFF.

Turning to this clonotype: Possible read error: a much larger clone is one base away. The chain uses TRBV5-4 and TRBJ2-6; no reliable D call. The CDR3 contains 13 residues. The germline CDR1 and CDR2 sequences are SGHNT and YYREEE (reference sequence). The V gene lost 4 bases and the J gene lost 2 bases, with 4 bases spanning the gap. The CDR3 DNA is TGTGCCAGCAGCCAGGCTGGGGCCAACGTCCTGACTTTC. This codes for CASSQAGANVLTF.

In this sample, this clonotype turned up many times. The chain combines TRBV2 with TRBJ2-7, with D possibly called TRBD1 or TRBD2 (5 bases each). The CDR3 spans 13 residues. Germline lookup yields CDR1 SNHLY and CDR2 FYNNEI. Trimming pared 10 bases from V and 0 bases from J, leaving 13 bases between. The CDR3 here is CATRDRYSYEQYF. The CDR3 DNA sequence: TGTGCCACCCGGGACCGCTACTCCTACGAGCAGTACTTC.

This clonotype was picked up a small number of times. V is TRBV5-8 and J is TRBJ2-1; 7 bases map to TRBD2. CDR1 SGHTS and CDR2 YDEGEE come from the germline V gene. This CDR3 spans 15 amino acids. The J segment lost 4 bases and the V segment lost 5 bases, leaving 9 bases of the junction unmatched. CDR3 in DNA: TGTGCCAGCAGGATAGATAGCGGGCCTTACAATGAGCAGTTCTTC. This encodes CASRIDSGPYNEQFF. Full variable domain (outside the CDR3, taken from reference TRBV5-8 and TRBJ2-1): EAGVTQSPTHLIKTRGQQATLRCSPISGHTSVYWYQQALGLGLQFLLWYDEGEERNRGNFPPRFSGRQFPNYSSELNVNALELEDSALYLCASRIDSGPYNEQFFGPGTRLTVL.

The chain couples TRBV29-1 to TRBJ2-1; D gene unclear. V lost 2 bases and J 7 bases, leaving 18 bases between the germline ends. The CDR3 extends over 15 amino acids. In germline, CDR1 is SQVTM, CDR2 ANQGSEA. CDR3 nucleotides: TGCAGCGTTGAATACCCTAGAACCCCGCAGAATGAGCAGTTCTTC. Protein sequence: CSVEYPRTPQNEQFF.

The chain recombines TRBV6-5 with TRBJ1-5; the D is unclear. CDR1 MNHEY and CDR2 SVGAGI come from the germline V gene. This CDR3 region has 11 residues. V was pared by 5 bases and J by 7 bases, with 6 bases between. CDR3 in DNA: TGTGCCAGCAGTCCCCGCCAGCCCCAGCATTTT. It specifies CASSPRQPQHF.

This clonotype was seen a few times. For the CDR3, the DNA is TGTGCCTGGGGAGCCCCCGCTGGACAGGGGGTCTATGAGCAGTTCTTC. Encoded protein: CAWGAPAGQGVYEQFF. The V call is TRBV30, the J call TRBJ2-1, with 10 bases aligning to TRBD1. CDR1 is GTSNPN, CDR2 SVGIG, per germline (reference sequence). V lost 5 bases and J lost 8; bases outside the gene matches: 15. CDR3 length equals 16 residues.

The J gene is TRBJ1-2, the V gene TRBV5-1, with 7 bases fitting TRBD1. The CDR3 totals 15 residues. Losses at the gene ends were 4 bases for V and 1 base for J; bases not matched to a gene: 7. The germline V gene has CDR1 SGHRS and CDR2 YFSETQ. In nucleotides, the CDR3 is TGCGCCAGCAGCCCGGGACAGCTCAGTAACTATGGCTACACCTTC. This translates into CASSPGQLSNYGYTF.